The entry below gives a single T cell receptor beta chain sequence along with its context. This clonotype was seen many times. This receptor's antigen is unknown. No base quality information exists; no much larger clone differs at one position. For sequencing, an Illumina HiSeq 2500 was employed. TCR beta libraries were prepared by quantitative 5'-RACE with molecular barcodes. The study's own analysis went as follows. Disease-linked TCR variants were identified with a new computational method built on a probabilistic model of VDJ rearrangement. TCRdb reprocessing: public reads trimmed at Q25 with fastp, clones called with MiXCR, in-frame beta chains kept. Every distinct CDR3 protein forms one entry, paired with its most common genes and DNA. TCRdb assigned the V and J calls; the authors' analysis was not used. The sample table shows about 96,000 distinct CDR3 sequences, and 8.8% are seen once. The biggest ten clones account for roughly 5.6% of the sample.

Relative to germline, V is missing 2 bases and J is missing 3 bases, with 16 bases of the junction outside any gene match. From cysteine to phenylalanine, the CDR3 is 19 amino acids long. Just the 57-base CDR3 DNA is kept, in frame starting at base 1. The sample comes from a study of CD8 T cells in ankylosing spondylitis (dated by TCRdb to about 2017). Regarding the study in general: T cell receptor beta repertoires were profiled in healthy donors and ankylosing spondylitis patients so that disease-linked TCR variants could be found. Samples of peripheral blood were taken, and for ankylosing spondylitis patients, synovial fluid was collected as well. The full study cohort was made up of under 30 ankylosing spondylitis patients and around 100 healthy donors. Here is what the overall study found, with its caveats: Blood from ankylosing spondylitis patients appeared to be characterized by a TCR beta motif composed of about eight highly homologous amino acid variants. A CD8+ phenotype was shown by the disease-linked clones, which were found at relatively low frequencies in peripheral blood. Some motif variants had previously been reported in the synovial fluid and blood of reactive arthritis patients, which suggests shared mechanisms of disease initiation. Significant enrichment of the disease-linked clones was reported in matched synovial fluid samples from ankylosing spondylitis patients.

Material: blood, either unsorted or a sorted T cell fraction (not recorded which). In this chain, TRBV12-3 or TRBV12-4 is recombined with TRBJ2-3; 8 of the junction bases match TRBD2. The sequence derives from a male donor with ankylosing spondylitis or in good health (not recorded which). The CDR3 reads CASSLFGSTQRGKTDTQYF. The DNA sequence is given as TGTGCCAGCAGTTTATTCGGTAGTACCCAGCGGGGGAAAACAGATACGCAGTATTTT.